This record looks at one T cell receptor (beta chain) sequence and its context. These data come from a study of shared clonotypes between healthy human individuals. Germline assignment: CDR1 GTSNPN and CDR2 SVGIG (reference sequence). The CDR3 loop spans 18 amino acids. V dropped 0 bases and J dropped 2; count of bases not matched to a gene: 12. Subsets obtained from CD4+ cells comprised CD45RA+ naive and CD45RA-negative memory cells. Profiling relied on immunoSEQ multiplex PCR, and the TCRdb table lists in-frame clones only, not all of them. The repertoire consists of millions of clones, with 85% to 95% occurring once and the leading ten covering over 0.12%.

The V gene is TRBV30, the J gene TRBJ2-3, with 9 bases identical to TRBD2. Sequenced input: naive CD4+ T cells sorted from blood. As to subset: CD45RA+ positively selected. The TCR originated in a man aged 18 to 30 in good health. The CDR3, as DNA: TGTGCCTGGAGTGTAAATATCCGCGGGGGGGAATACACAGATACGCAGTATTTT. Translation gives CAWSVNIRGGEYTDTQYF.